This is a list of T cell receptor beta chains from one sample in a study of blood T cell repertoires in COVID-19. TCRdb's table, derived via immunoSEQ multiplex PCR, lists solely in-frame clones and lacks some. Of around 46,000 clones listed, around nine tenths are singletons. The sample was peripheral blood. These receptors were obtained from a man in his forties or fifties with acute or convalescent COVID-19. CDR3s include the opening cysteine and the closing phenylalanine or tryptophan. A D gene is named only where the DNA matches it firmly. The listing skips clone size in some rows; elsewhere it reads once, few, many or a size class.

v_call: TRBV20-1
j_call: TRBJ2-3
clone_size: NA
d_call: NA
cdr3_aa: CSASPADTQYF
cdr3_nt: TGCAGTGCTTCCCCCGCAGATACGCAGTATTTT

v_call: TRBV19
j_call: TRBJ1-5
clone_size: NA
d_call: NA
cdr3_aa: CASSMEGWQPQHF
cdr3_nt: TGTGCCAGTAGTATGGAGGGTTGGCAGCCCCAGCATTTT

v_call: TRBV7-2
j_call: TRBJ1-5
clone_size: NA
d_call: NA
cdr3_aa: CASSLNTVQPQHF
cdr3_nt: TGTGCCAGCAGCTTAAACACCGTTCAGCCCCAGCATTTT

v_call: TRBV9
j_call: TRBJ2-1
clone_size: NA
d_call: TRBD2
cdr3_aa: CASSVGGLAYNEQFF
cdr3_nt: TGTGCCAGCAGCGTAGGGGGACTAGCGTACAATGAGCAGTTCTTC

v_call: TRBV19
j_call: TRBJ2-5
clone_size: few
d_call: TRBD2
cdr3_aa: CASSFSGGEETQYF
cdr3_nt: TGTGCCAGTAGTTTCTCCGGGGGGGAAGAGACCCAGTACTTC

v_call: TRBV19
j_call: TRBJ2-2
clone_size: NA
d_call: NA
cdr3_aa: CASSTHLRRNTGELFF
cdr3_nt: TGTGCCAGTAGTACCCACTTGCGGAGGAACACCGGGGAGCTGTTTTTT

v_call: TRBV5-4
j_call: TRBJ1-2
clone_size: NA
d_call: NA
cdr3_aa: CASSFGGLRTGGGYTF
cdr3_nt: TGTGCCAGCAGCTTTGGGGGACTTCGCACAGGAGGAGGCTACACCTTC

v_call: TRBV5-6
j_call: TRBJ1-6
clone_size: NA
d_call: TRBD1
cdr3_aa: CASSGGTGDSPLHF
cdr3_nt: TGTGCCAGCAGCGGAGGGACAGGGGATTCACCCCTCCACTTT

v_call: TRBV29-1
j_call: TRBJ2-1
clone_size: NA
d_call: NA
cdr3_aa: CSDSGGNEQFF
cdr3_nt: TGCAGCGATTCAGGGGGGAATGAGCAGTTCTTC

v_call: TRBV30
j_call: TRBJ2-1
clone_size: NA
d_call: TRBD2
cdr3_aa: CAWSAGLADHNEQFF
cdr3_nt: TGTGCCTGGAGTGCGGGACTAGCGGACCACAATGAGCAGTTCTTC

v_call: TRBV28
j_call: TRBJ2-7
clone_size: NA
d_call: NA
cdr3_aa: CASRPTAGNVYEQYF
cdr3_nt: TGTGCCAGCAGACCTACCGCAGGGAACGTCTACGAGCAGTACTTC

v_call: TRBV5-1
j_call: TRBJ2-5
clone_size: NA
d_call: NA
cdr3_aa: CASSLALETQYF
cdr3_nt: TGCGCCAGCAGCTTGGCCCTGGAGACCCAGTACTTC

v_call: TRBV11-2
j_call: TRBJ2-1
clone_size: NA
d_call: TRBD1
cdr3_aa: CASSPTGTPYNEQFF
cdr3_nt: TGTGCCAGCAGCCCGACAGGGACCCCCTACAATGAGCAGTTCTTC

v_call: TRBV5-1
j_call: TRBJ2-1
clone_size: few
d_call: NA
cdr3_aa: CASSLATGYNEQFF
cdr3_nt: TGCGCCAGCAGCTTGGCCACAGGTTACAATGAGCAGTTCTTC

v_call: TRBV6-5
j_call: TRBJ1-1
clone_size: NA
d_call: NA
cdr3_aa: CASSYNSQENTEAFF
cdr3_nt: TGTGCCAGCAGTTATAATTCACAGGAGAACACTGAAGCTTTCTTT

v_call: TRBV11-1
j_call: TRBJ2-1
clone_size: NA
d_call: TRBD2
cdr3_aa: CASSFALAGLYEQFF
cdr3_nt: TGTGCCAGCAGCTTTGCTCTAGCGGGACTCTATGAGCAGTTCTTC

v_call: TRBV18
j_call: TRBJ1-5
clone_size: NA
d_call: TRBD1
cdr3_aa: CASSPSTGDQPQHF
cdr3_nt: TGTGCCAGCTCACCGTCGACAGGGGATCAGCCCCAGCATTTT

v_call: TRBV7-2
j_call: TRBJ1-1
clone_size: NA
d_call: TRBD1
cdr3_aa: CASSPRQGTTEAFF
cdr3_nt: TGTGCCAGCAGCCCCAGACAGGGTACCACTGAAGCTTTCTTT

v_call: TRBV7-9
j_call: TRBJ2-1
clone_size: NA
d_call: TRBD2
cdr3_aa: CASSYQGLAGVDEQFF
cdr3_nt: TGTGCCAGCAGTTACCAGGGGCTAGCGGGAGTTGATGAGCAGTTCTTC

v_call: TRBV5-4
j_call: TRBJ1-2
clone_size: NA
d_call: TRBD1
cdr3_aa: CASSPDRGNYGYTF
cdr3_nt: TGTGCCAGCAGCCCGGACAGGGGAAACTATGGCTACACCTTC

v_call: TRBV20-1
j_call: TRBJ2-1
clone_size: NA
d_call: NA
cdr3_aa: CSASRVLEGEQFF
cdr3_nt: TGCAGTGCTAGTAGGGTACTAGAAGGTGAGCAGTTCTTC

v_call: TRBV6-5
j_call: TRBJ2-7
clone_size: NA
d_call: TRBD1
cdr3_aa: CASTNRDRAYEQYF
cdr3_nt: TGTGCCAGCACAAACAGGGACAGGGCCTACGAGCAGTACTTC

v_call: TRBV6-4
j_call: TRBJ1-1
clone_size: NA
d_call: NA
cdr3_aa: CASRAQGSMNTEAFF
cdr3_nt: TGTGCCAGCAGAGCTCAGGGTTCTATGAACACTGAAGCTTTCTTT

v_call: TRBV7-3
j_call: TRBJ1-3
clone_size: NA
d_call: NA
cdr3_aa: CASSLKEGNTIYF
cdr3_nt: TGTGCCAGCAGCTTAAAGGAGGGGAACACCATATATTTT

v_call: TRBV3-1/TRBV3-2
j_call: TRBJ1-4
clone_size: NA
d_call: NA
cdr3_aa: CASSQDQGNNEKLFF
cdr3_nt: TGTGCCAGCAGCCAAGATCAGGGGAATAATGAAAAACTGTTTTTT

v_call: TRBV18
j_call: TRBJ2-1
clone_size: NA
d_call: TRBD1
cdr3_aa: CASSPGTGRGGNEQFF
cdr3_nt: TGTGCCAGCTCCCCGGGGACAGGGAGAGGGGGCAATGAGCAGTTCTTC

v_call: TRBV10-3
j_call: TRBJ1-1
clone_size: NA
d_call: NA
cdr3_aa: CAIQNQVNTEAFF
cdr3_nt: TGTGCCATCCAGAACCAGGTGAACACTGAAGCTTTCTTT

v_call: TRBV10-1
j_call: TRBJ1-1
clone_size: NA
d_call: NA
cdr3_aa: CASSVNRLNTEAFF
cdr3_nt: TGCGCCAGCAGTGTTAACAGGTTGAACACTGAAGCTTTCTTT

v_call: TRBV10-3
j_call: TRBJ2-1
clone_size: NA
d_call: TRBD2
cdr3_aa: CAISDSGLALAHEQFF
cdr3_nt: TGTGCCATCAGTGATTCCGGACTAGCCCTCGCCCATGAGCAGTTCTTC

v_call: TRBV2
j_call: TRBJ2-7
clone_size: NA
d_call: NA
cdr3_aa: CASSERGYEQYF
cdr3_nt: TGTGCCAGCAGTGAGCGGGGATACGAGCAGTACTTC

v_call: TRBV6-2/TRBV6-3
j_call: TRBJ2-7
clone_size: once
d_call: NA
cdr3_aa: CASSYVAYEQYF
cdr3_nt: TGTGCCAGCAGTTATGTAGCGTACGAGCAGTACTTC

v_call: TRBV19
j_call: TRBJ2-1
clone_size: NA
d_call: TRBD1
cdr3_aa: CASSDRDRGPPDYNEQFF
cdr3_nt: TGTGCCAGTAGTGACCGGGACAGGGGCCCTCCGGACTACAATGAGCAGTTCTTC

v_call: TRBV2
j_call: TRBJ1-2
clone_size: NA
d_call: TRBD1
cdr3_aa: CASPDRVHGYTF
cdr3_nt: TGTGCCAGCCCGGACAGGGTTCATGGCTACACCTTC

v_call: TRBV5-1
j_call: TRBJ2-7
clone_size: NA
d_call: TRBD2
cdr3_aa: CASSLVTSGSYEQYF
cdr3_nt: TGCGCCAGCAGCTTGGTCACTAGCGGGAGCTACGAGCAGTACTTC

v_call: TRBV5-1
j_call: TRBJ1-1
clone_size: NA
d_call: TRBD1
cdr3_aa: CASSWDRAAEAFF
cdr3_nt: TGCGCCAGCAGCTGGGACAGGGCGGCTGAAGCTTTCTTT

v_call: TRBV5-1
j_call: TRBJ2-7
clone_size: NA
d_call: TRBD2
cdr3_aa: CASSLTPGLDSYEQYF
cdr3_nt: TGCGCCAGCAGCCTCACGCCGGGACTAGACTCCTACGAGCAGTACTTC

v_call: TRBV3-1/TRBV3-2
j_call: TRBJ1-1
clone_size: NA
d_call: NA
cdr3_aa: CASSQDLAGANTEAFF
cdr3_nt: TGTGCCAGCAGCCAAGATTTGGCGGGGGCGAACACTGAAGCTTTCTTT

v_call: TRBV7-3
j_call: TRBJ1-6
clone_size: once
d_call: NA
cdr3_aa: CASSLEGLNSPLHF
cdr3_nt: TGTGCCAGCAGCTTAGAGGGTTTGAATTCACCCCTCCACTTT

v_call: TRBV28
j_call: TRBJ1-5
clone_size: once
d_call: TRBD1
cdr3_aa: CASSPTTGGADQPQHF
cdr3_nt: TGTGCCAGCAGTCCAACGACAGGGGGCGCCGATCAGCCCCAGCATTTT

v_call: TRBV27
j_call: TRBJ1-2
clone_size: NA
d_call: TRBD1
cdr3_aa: CASSFAGGYGYTF
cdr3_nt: TGTGCCAGCAGTTTTGCAGGGGGCTATGGCTACACCTTC

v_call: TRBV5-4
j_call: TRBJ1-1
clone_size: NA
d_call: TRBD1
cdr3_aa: CASSQLGQAESF
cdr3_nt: TGTGCCAGCAGCCAACTAGGACAGGCCGAGTCCTTT

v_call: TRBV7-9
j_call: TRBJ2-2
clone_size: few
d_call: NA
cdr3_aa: CASSLELWTGELFF
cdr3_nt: TGTGCCAGCAGCTTAGAGCTCTGGACCGGGGAGCTGTTTTTT

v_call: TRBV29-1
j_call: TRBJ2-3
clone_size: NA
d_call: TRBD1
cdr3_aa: CSVEGQGAADTQYF
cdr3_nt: TGCAGCGTCGAAGGACAGGGGGCCGCAGATACGCAGTATTTT

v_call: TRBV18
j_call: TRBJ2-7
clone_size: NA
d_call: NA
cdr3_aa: CASSSSAGIHEQYF
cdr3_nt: TGTGCCAGCTCATCATCGGCGGGTATCCACGAGCAGTACTTC

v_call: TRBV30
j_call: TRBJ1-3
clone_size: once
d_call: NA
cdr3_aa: CAWSAGRDGNTIYF
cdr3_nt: TGTGCCTGGAGTGCCGGCAGGGATGGAAACACCATATATTTT

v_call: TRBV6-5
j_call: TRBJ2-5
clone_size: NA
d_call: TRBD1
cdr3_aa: CASSSPGQGRKTQYF
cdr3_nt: TGTGCCAGCAGTTCGCCGGGACAGGGGAGGAAGACCCAGTACTTC

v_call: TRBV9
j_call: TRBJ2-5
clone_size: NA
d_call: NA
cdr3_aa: CASSGQSQETQYF
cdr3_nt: TGTGCCAGCAGCGGACAGTCTCAAGAGACCCAGTACTTC

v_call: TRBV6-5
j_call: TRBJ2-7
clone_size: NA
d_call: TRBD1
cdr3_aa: CASLTGISYEQYF
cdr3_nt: TGTGCCAGCCTGACAGGGATCTCCTACGAGCAGTACTTC

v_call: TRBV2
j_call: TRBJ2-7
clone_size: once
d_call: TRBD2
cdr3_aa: CASRRAGREVDEQYF
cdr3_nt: TGTGCCAGCAGACGTGCGGGGCGGGAGGTGGACGAGCAGTACTTC

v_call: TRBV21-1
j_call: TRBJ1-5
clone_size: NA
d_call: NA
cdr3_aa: CASSKDMKGQAVFIINQPQHF
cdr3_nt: TGTGCCAGCAGCAAAGACATGAAGGGACAGGCCGTTTTTATTATCAATCAGCCCCAGCATTTT

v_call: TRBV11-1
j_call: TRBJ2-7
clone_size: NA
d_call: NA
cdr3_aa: CASSLESAGDYEQYF
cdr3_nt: TGTGCCAGCAGCTTAGAGTCGGCAGGGGACTACGAGCAGTACTTC

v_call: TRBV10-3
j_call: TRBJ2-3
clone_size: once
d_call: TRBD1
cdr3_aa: CAISVRDRESTDTQYF
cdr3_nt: TGTGCCATCAGCGTGCGGGACAGGGAGTCCACAGATACGCAGTATTTT

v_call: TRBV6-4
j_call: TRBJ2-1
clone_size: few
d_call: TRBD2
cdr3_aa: CASSPLAGRQGEQFF
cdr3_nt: TGTGCCAGCAGCCCTCTAGCGGGTCGGCAGGGTGAGCAGTTCTTC

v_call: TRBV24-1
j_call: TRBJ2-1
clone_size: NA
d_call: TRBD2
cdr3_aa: CATSDPLAGGRNEQFF
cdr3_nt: TGTGCCACCAGTGATCCTTTAGCGGGAGGACGAAATGAGCAGTTCTTC

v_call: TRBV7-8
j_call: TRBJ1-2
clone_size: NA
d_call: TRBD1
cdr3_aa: CASSPERGRGGYTF
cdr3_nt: TGTGCCAGCAGCCCCGAGAGGGGGCGCGGGGGCTACACCTTC